This passage covers 2 T cell receptor beta chains from one sample sequenced in a study of T cell repertoires in cytomegalovirus infection (dated by TCRdb to the late 2010s). Read against the paper, the sample's treatment or condition label means: in vitro stimulation with specific CMV peptide epitopes to enrich CMV-specific T cells. Their specific antigens are unknown. The data were produced on an Illumina HiSeq 1500. TCRdb trimmed public reads at Q25 via fastp, called clones via MiXCR and kept in-frame beta chains. Here each entry gathers all rows of one CDR3 protein and keeps the most common genes and DNA. Present in this sample are about 770,000 distinct CDR3 sequences, 25% to 35% of which were seen just once. The top ten clonotypes cover about an eighth of the sample. The specimen was cultured CD8+ T cells from PBMCs, collected from culture after CMV antigen stimulation. The receptors derive from a human donor in good health (CMV status not recorded). Some clones in this sample may be carry-over from other donors' samples.

This clonotype has at least ten counts. This chain uses TRBV7-2 with TRBJ2-1; 9 positions agree with TRBD2. Trimming at V came to 4 bases and at J to 7 bases, leaving 14 bases not matched to a gene. The CDR3 runs to 17 residues. Germline V gene lookup returns CDR1 SGHTA and CDR2 FQGNSA. The CDR3 protein is CASSSSGEPIWRNEQFF. In DNA form, the CDR3 reads TGTGCCAGCAGCTCTAGCGGGGAGCCCATTTGGAGGAATGAGCAGTTCTTC.

This clonotype appeared a few times. This rearrangement joins TRBV20-1 to TRBJ2-7; 7 bases line up with TRBD1. Germline V gene sequence: CDR1 DFQATT, CDR2 SNEGSKA (reference sequence). V shed 5 bases and J 4 bases; nucleotides not matched to a gene: 8. The CDR3 spans 13 residues. In DNA, the CDR3 is TGCAGTGCTGTTTCCGGGACAGAGTACGAGCAGTACGTC. Its translation: CSAVSGTEYEQYV.